These T cell receptor beta chains were read from a single sample in a study of cytomegalovirus exposure and HLA in healthy donors. Here immunoSEQ multiplex PCR was the method, and the copy in TCRdb shows in-frame clones only, minus some. The repertoire has fewer than 400,000 clones, 70% to 90% of them found once; the top ten carry over 0.9%. The sequencing sample was made of PBMCs. The receptors shown here come from a man between 25 and 39 years old in good health and CMV-seronegative. Each CDR3 is given with its conserved first and last residue. D genes are given only for firm matches. Expanded clones are given a class, and other clones once, few, many or no size at all.

v_gene	abundance	j_gene	d_gene	CDR3nt	CDR3aa
TRBV5-1	NA	TRBJ1-1	NA	TGCGCCAGCAGCTTGGGCGGTAACACTGAAGCTTTCTTT	CASSLGGNTEAFF
TRBV7-8	NA	TRBJ2-3	TRBD2	TGTGCCAGCAGCCTCTGGACTAGCGGGACCCCGGGTACGCAGTATTTT	CASSLWTSGTPGTQYF
TRBV19	NA	TRBJ1-5	TRBD1	TGTGCCAGTAGTATATCAGGGGGCGGTCAGCCCCAGCATTTT	CASSISGGGQPQHF
TRBV7-8	NA	TRBJ1-4	TRBD1	TGTGCCAGCAGCGGGACAGACAATGAAAAACTGTTTTTT	CASSGTDNEKLFF
TRBV15	NA	TRBJ1-2	TRBD1	TGTGCCACCAGCAGGGGACAGGGAATGGAAGGCTACACCTTC	CATSRGQGMEGYTF
TRBV27	once	TRBJ2-7	NA	TGTGCCAGCCGCAGGGCAGGGCCGGACGAGCAGTACTTC	CASRRAGPDEQYF
TRBV7-2	NA	TRBJ1-4	NA	TGTGCCAGCAGCCGTGGGGGGATTGGTGAAAAACTGTTTTTT	CASSRGGIGEKLFF
TRBV11-2	NA	TRBJ1-1	TRBD1	TGTGCCAGCAGCCAAGGACAGGGTGGGACTGAAGCTTTCTTT	CASSQGQGGTEAFF
TRBV6-1	NA	TRBJ2-4	TRBD1	TGTGCCAGCAGTGGGGGCTTAGGGACAGCCCTACCCATTCAGTACTTC	CASSGGLGTALPIQYF
TRBV5-4	NA	TRBJ1-5	NA	TGTGCCAGCAGCTTAGGGCCACAGGGCAATCAGCCCCAGCATTTT	CASSLGPQGNQPQHF
TRBV4-3	NA	TRBJ1-6	NA	TGCGCCAGCAGCCAAGATTTCCTCTCACCCCTCCACTTT	CASSQDFLSPLHF
TRBV14	NA	TRBJ2-3	NA	TGTGCCAGCAGCCAAGAGGTTTGGGGGCGGTGGGATACGCAGTATTTT	CASSQEVWGRWDTQYF
TRBV5-1	NA	TRBJ2-7	TRBD1	TGCGCCAGCAGCTTGGAGGGGACAGGGGGATTCTACGAGCAGTACTTC	CASSLEGTGGFYEQYF
TRBV7-2	NA	TRBJ2-7	TRBD1	TGTGCCAGCACCTTGACAGGGGGATACGAGCAGTACTTC	CASTLTGGYEQYF
TRBV7-9	once	TRBJ2-5	NA	TGTGCCAGCAGAGTAGGGGTCCAAGAGACCCAGTACTTC	CASRVGVQETQYF
TRBV5-4	NA	TRBJ2-2	NA	TGTGCCTGGGCGACAGGGAACACCGGGGAGCTGTTTTTT	CAWATGNTGELFF
TRBV7-2	NA	TRBJ2-2	NA	TGTGCCAGCAGCCCCGACAGGACCCCCGGGGAGCTGTTTTTT	CASSPDRTPGELFF
TRBV5-4	NA	TRBJ1-1	NA	TGTGCCAGCAGCTTGGTCGGGTACACTGAAGCTTTCTTT	CASSLVGYTEAFF
TRBV5-1	NA	TRBJ1-4	TRBD1	TGCGCCAGCAGCAGCGGGGACAGGGTCGAAAAACTGTTTTTT	CASSSGDRVEKLFF
TRBV7-9	NA	TRBJ1-2	NA	TGTGCCAGCAGCCCCCCAGAGGGCGGCTACACCTTC	CASSPPEGGYTF
TRBV6-5	NA	TRBJ1-1	NA	TGTGCCAGCAGTTACGGCACCAGGGTGAACACTGAAGCTTTCTTT	CASSYGTRVNTEAFF
TRBV6-1	once	TRBJ1-1	NA	TGTGCCAGCAGTGAAGGGGCGATGGGTTTCACTGAAGCTTTCTTT	CASSEGAMGFTEAFF
TRBV6-4	NA	TRBJ2-2	TRBD1	TGTGCCAGCAGTGAAGGGGGCGCGGACACCGGGGAGCTGTTTTTT	CASSEGGADTGELFF
TRBV2	NA	TRBJ2-2	TRBD1	TGTGCCAGCCTCGATTCCCGACAGGGGACAAACACCGGGGAGCTGTTTTTT	CASLDSRQGTNTGELFF
TRBV15	NA	TRBJ1-6	TRBD1	TGTGCCACCAGCAGAGATCAGGGGGCAAGCTCACCCCTCCACTTT	CATSRDQGASSPLHF
TRBV18	NA	TRBJ2-1	NA	TGTGCCAGCTCACCAAAACTCGGGACAATTTTTCTCCGAAATGAGCAGTTCTTC	CASSPKLGTIFLRNEQFF
TRBV4-1	NA	TRBJ2-7	TRBD1	TGCGCCAGCAGCCAAGATCTTACTAGGGGGCTCTCCTACGAGCAGTACTTC	CASSQDLTRGLSYEQYF
TRBV9	NA	TRBJ1-1	TRBD1	TGTGCCAGCAGCGTCGACAGGGGGTTGGACACTGAAGCTTTCTTT	CASSVDRGLDTEAFF
TRBV7-9	NA	TRBJ2-7	TRBD2	TGTGCCAGCAGCTTAGGTGGGGGGGCCTACGAGCAGTACTTC	CASSLGGGAYEQYF
TRBV6-5	NA	TRBJ1-3	TRBD1	TGTGCCAGCACCGACAGGGGATCTGGAAACACCATATATTTT	CASTDRGSGNTIYF
TRBV6-5	NA	TRBJ2-5	NA	TGTGCCAGCAGTTACTCGCCATCAGGATTAGAGACCCAGTACTTC	CASSYSPSGLETQYF
TRBV6-1	NA	TRBJ1-4	TRBD1	TGTGCCAGCAGGGGAAGGGACAGAGGGGGGAAACTGTTTTTT	CASRGRDRGGKLFF
TRBV6-5	once	TRBJ2-3	NA	TGTGCCAGCAGTTACGTTACAGCCACAGATACGCAGTATTTT	CASSYVTATDTQYF
TRBV30	NA	TRBJ1-4	NA	TGTGCCTGGACCCAGGGTCTGCGGCGGGAAAAACTGTTTTTT	CAWTQGLRREKLFF
TRBV6-5	NA	TRBJ1-1	NA	TGTGCCAGCAGTTACTCGATACAGGGCACTGAAGCTTTCTTT	CASSYSIQGTEAFF
TRBV18	NA	TRBJ1-6	TRBD1	TGTGCCAGCTCGTCGACAGGGGGTAGGGGGGTAGGATCACCCCTCCACTTT	CASSSTGGRGVGSPLHF
TRBV5-8	NA	TRBJ1-5	TRBD1	TGTGCCAGCAGACAGGGGGGAAGCAATCAGCCCCAGCATTTT	CASRQGGSNQPQHF
TRBV4-1	NA	TRBJ2-7	TRBD2	TGCGCCAGCAGCCAAGCCCTAGCGGGCCCCTACGAGCAGTACTTC	CASSQALAGPYEQYF
TRBV19	NA	TRBJ2-7	NA	TGTGCCAGTAGGAGGCGGGACGGTACCTACGAGCAGTACTTC	CASRRRDGTYEQYF
TRBV27	NA	TRBJ1-3	TRBD1	TGTGCCAGCAGCCGGACAGGGGGAAGCTCTGGAAACACCATATATTTT	CASSRTGGSSGNTIYF
TRBV11-2	once	TRBJ1-3	NA	TGTGCCAGCAGCTTAGATTCAGGGGCTGGAAACACCATATATTTT	CASSLDSGAGNTIYF
TRBV27	NA	TRBJ1-1	TRBD1	TGTGCCAGCAGTATCCGGACAGGAAACACTGAAGCTTTCTTT	CASSIRTGNTEAFF